This T cell receptor beta chain originates from a study of identical twins. The V and J ends lost 1 base and 8 bases respectively, with 3 bases between them. CDR1 is LGHDT and CDR2 is YNNKEL in the germline V gene (reference sequence). CDR3 size: 11 residues. Overall study findings and caveats: Instead of following the same donors, the conclusions were based on cross-sectional statistical analysis. Reduced insertions were recorded for abundant cord blood beta clonotypes, with no such pattern in memory repertoires.

TCRdb ran MiXCR on the 5' RACE reads and lists one entry per CDR3 protein. The repertoire holds 690,000 or so distinct CDR3 sequences, approximately 9% seen once, with approximately 0.89% in the top ten. There are many counts of this clonotype. The antigen is unknown. All donors comprised healthy Caucasians. These data also featured in a second study, about yellow fever vaccine responses in identical twins.

V usage is TRBV3-1 and J usage is TRBJ2-4; D remains ambiguous. The sequence came from a young woman in good health. The source material was PBMCs. The CDR3 DNA follows: TGTGCCAGCAGCCAAGGGGACATTCAGTACTTC. Translated: CASSQGDIQYF.